These T cell receptor beta chains were read from a single sample in a study of identical twins' blood T cells. Via MiXCR, TCRdb re-called the 5' RACE reads, giving one row per CDR3 protein. The profile shows hundreds of thousands of distinct CDR3 sequences, over 25% of them singletons. Input material: PBMCs. The receptor set was obtained from a woman aged 18 to 55 in good health. CDR3s include the opening cysteine and the closing phenylalanine or tryptophan. Fields, in order: J gene, D gene, clone size, V gene, CDR3 protein, CDR3 DNA. A D gene is named only where the DNA matches it firmly. Size is omitted from some rows. Given values are once, few, many or a class for expanded clones.

TRBJ1-2 . few TRBV20-1 CSARTGHGYTF TGCAGTGCTAGAACAGGGCACGGCTACACCTTC
TRBJ2-1 . few TRBV20-1 CSALRSLTVNEQFF TGCAGTGCCCTCCGCAGTCTGACGGTTAACGAGCAGTTCTTC
TRBJ2-1 . many TRBV27 CASIDWGTSYNEQFF TGTGCCAGCATAGACTGGGGGACCTCCTACAATGAGCAGTTCTTC
TRBJ1-2 . many TRBV4-2 CASSQDLGGREYGYTF TGTGCCAGCAGCCAAGATCTCGGGGGCAGGGAGTATGGCTACACCTTC
TRBJ2-7 TRBD2 many TRBV20-1 CSAGETSRFSYEQYF TGCAGTGCCGGGGAGACTAGCAGGTTCTCCTACGAGCAGTACTTC
TRBJ1-2 . few TRBV6-6 CASIGPAGTGYTF TGTGCCAGCATCGGTCCGGCGGGAACGGGCTACACCTTC
TRBJ2-1 TRBD2 . TRBV9 CASSAKTGGAGEQFF TGTGCCAGCAGCGCCAAGACGGGAGGGGCCGGTGAGCAGTTCTTC
TRBJ2-3 TRBD2 . TRBV3-1 CASSQRLAGGTYADTQYF TGTGCCAGCAGCCAGAGACTAGCGGGGGGTACCTACGCAGATACGCAGTATTTT
TRBJ2-1 . many TRBV27 CASSLGTEQFF TGTGCCAGCAGTTTAGGGACTGAGCAGTTCTTC
TRBJ1-1 . few TRBV29-1 CSVGTYAEAFF TGCAGCGTGGGGACGTACGCTGAAGCTTTCTTT
TRBJ1-1 . . TRBV20-1 CSARDLSQTEAFF TGCAGTGCTAGAGATCTATCCCAGACTGAAGCTTTCTTT
TRBJ2-1 . . TRBV9 CASSVTSAYASYNEQFF TGTGCCAGCAGCGTAACCAGCGCGTATGCCTCCTACAATGAGCAGTTCTTC
TRBJ1-1 . . TRBV9 CASSYTQGPTEAFF TGTGCCAGCAGCTACACACAGGGTCCCACTGAAGCTTTCTTT
TRBJ1-2 TRBD1 . TRBV7-9 CASSFSQGGLGYGYTF TGTGCCAGCAGCTTTTCACAGGGGGGATTAGGCTATGGCTACACCTTC
TRBJ1-1 . . TRBV10-3 CATSNDRRNTEAFF TGTGCCACCAGTAATGACCGACGGAACACTGAAGCTTTCTTT
TRBJ1-1 . . TRBV19 CASWEAGTEAFF TGTGCCAGTTGGGAGGCCGGGACCGAAGCTTTCTTT
TRBJ1-1 . few TRBV5-1 CASSLPPGVNTEAFF TGCGCCAGCAGCTTGCCCCCGGGGGTAAACACTGAAGCTTTCTTT
TRBJ2-1 . . TRBV7-9 CASSLDLTSSYNEQFF TGTGCCAGCAGCTTAGATCTGACCTCCTCCTACAATGAGCAGTTCTTC
TRBJ1-1 TRBD1 . TRBV6-5 CASRVDRVQTEAFF TGTGCCAGCAGGGTGGACAGGGTACAGACTGAAGCTTTCTTT
TRBJ2-2 . . TRBV20-1 CSVQGGVANTGELFF TGCAGTGTCCAAGGGGGGGTTGCGAACACCGGGGAGCTGTTTTTT
TRBJ2-3 TRBD2 few TRBV29-1 CSVAGTSSTDTQYF TGCAGCGTGGCCGGGACTAGCAGCACAGATACGCAGTATTTT
TRBJ1-4 . . TRBV7-9 CASSLRLRRGEKLFF TGTGCCAGCAGCCTCCGACTCAGGCGAGGGGAAAAACTGTTTTTT
TRBJ1-5 . . TRBV19 CASSWLGQSNQPQHF TGTGCCAGTAGTTGGCTTGGACAGAGCAATCAGCCCCAGCATTTT
TRBJ1-2 . . TRBV3-1 CASRATKDYGYTF TGTGCCAGCAGGGCCACGAAAGACTATGGCTACACCTTC
TRBJ1-5 TRBD1 . TRBV27 CASSFTGASNQPQHF TGTGCCAGCAGTTTCACAGGGGCGAGCAATCAGCCCCAGCATTTT
TRBJ1-1 TRBD1 many TRBV9 CASSGRQGGTEAFF TGTGCCAGCAGCGGAAGACAGGGGGGCACTGAAGCTTTCTTT
TRBJ2-2 . . TRBV11-2 CASSLVRGATGELFF TGTGCCAGCAGCTTAGTCAGGGGAGCCACCGGGGAGCTGTTTTTT
TRBJ1-3 . . TRBV29-1 CSVEDSGAGNTIYF TGCAGCGTTGAAGATTCCGGGGCTGGAAACACCATATATTTT
TRBJ1-2 TRBD1 . TRBV15 CATSTGQAYGYTF TGTGCCACCAGCACTGGACAGGCTTACGGCTACACCTTC
TRBJ1-2 . few TRBV5-1 CASSLGLDNYGYTF TGCGCCAGCAGCTTGGGTCTCGATAACTATGGCTACACCTTC
TRBJ1-2 TRBD1 few TRBV29-1 CSVTGTGAITYGYTF TGCAGCGTTACCGGGACAGGGGCTATAACCTATGGCTACACCTTC
TRBJ2-7 . few TRBV12-3/TRBV12-4 CASSLMHEQYF TGTGCCAGCAGTTTAATGCACGAGCAGTACTTC
TRBJ1-2 . few TRBV12-3/TRBV12-4 CATRDNLNYGYTF TGTGCCACCCGGGACAACCTAAACTATGGCTACACCTTC
TRBJ2-2 . . TRBV10-2 CASRSDSSIGELFF TGCGCCAGCAGGTCGGACAGTTCGATCGGGGAGCTGTTTTTT